Reported below is one T cell receptor beta chain. This entry belongs to a study of blood T cell repertoires in COVID-19. Using immunoSEQ multiplex PCR, the repertoire was profiled, and TCRdb retains in-frame clones only, with some absent. The sample has 150,000 to 200,000 clones; about 80% are singletons. The CDR3 length is 15 residues. Assignments of participants to cohorts depended upon their own reported clinical history. Cohort 3 recovered donors had two negative PCRs, clearance, or symptom resolution. The source of this sequence is a man over 45 who had recovered from COVID-19. The chain carries TRBV21-1 and TRBJ1-6; TRBD1 is the table's D call and was not checked against the DNA. TRBV21-1 is marked as a pseudogene. The material sequenced was PBMCs or T cells enriched from blood (not recorded which). The CDR3: CASSKVRGWESPLHF. CDR3 DNA sequence: TGTGCCAGCAGCAAAGTGAGGGGGTGGGAGTCACCCCTCCACTTT.